The rows below give T cell receptor beta chains drawn from one sample of a study of OX40 agonist ivuxolimab in advanced cancers. TCRdb's table, derived via immunoSEQ multiplex PCR, lists solely in-frame clones and lacks some. The repertoire consists of 70,000 or so clones, with roughly 80% occurring once and the leading ten covering 1.2%. The sequencing used CD4+ or CD8+ T cells sorted from blood, collected in a trial of the OX40 agonist ivuxolimab. These receptor sequences come from an adult with an advanced solid tumor such as melanoma, head and neck, liver or kidney cancer. CDR3s include the opening cysteine and the closing phenylalanine or tryptophan. D genes are given only for firm matches. A clone size is listed for some rows: how often the clone was seen (once, few, many), or a class if it is expanded.

clone size,D gene,V gene,J gene,CDR3 DNA,CDR3 protein
once,.,TRBV11-2,TRBJ2-5,TGTGCCAGCAGCTTAGATAGGGGGAGCCAAGAGACCCAGTACTTC,CASSLDRGSQETQYF
.,.,TRBV5-1,TRBJ2-7,TGCGCCAGCAGCCAACAGGGTTACGAGCAGTACTTC,CASSQQGYEQYF
once,.,TRBV15,TRBJ1-4,TGTGCCACCAGCAGAGCCTATCCGGGACAAATTGAAAAACTGTTTTTT,CATSRAYPGQIEKLFF
.,TRBD1,TRBV2,TRBJ2-5,TGTGCCAGCAGATCGACGACAGGGTGGGAGGAGACCCAGTACTTC,CASRSTTGWEETQYF
.,.,TRBV5-8,TRBJ1-1,TGTGCCAGCAGCTTGTACCAGCTGGGGAACACTGAAGCTTTCTTT,CASSLYQLGNTEAFF
.,TRBD1,TRBV30,TRBJ2-7,TGTGCCTGGAGTGTAGGGACAGTAATTCCCGAGCAGTACTTC,CAWSVGTVIPEQYF
few,.,TRBV19,TRBJ1-4,TGTGCCAGTAGTGTGACGGTTGAAAAACTGTTTTTT,CASSVTVEKLFF
.,TRBD2,TRBV7-6,TRBJ2-1,TGTGCCAGCAGCCCTAGCGGGACCTACAATGAGCAGTTCTTC,CASSPSGTYNEQFF
.,.,TRBV28,TRBJ1-5,TGTGCCAGCAAGTGGAGGGACATGAAGAATCAGCCCCAGCATTTT,CASKWRDMKNQPQHF
.,TRBD1,TRBV6-6,TRBJ2-1,TGTGCCAGCAGGCCGGACAGGATCTACAATGAGCAGTTCTTC,CASRPDRIYNEQFF
.,.,TRBV15,TRBJ2-3,TGTGCCACCGGGAAGGACCGGGTAGGAGATACGCAGTATTTT,CATGKDRVGDTQYF
.,TRBD1,TRBV7-2,TRBJ1-2,TGTGCCAGCAGCTTAAGGACAGGGCTACTCACCTTC,CASSLRTGLLTF
.,.,TRBV9,TRBJ2-3,TGTGCCAGCAGCGGAGATACGCAGTATTTT,CASSGDTQYF
.,TRBD1,TRBV29-1,TRBJ1-2,TGCAGCGTTGGGGACAGCGGCTACACCTTC,CSVGDSGYTF
.,.,TRBV5-4,TRBJ1-2,TGTGCCAGCAGCCCCGAACTACAACAAGTCTATGGCTACACCTTC,CASSPELQQVYGYTF
.,TRBD2,TRBV10-3,TRBJ2-5,TGTGCCATCAGCCCAGCGGGGGGCCTACAAGAGACCCAGTACTTC,CAISPAGGLQETQYF
.,.,TRBV4-1,TRBJ1-5,TGCGCCAGCAGCCAAGATGAGAGAACCAATCAGCCCCAGCATTTT,CASSQDERTNQPQHF
.,.,TRBV6-5,TRBJ1-5,TGTGCCAGCAGTTACCGGTTAGGGAATCAGCCCCAGCATTTT,CASSYRLGNQPQHF
few,.,TRBV11-1,TRBJ2-1,TGTGCCAGCAGCTTAGCGGGGGGGCGGTTCTTC,CASSLAGGRFF
.,.,TRBV11-3,TRBJ2-2,TGTGCCAGCAGCCGTTCCTCGGGCCTTAGCACCGGGGAGCTGTTTTTT,CASSRSSGLSTGELFF
.,TRBD1,TRBV6-6,TRBJ1-1,TGTGCCAGCAGTTCGGGACAGCCGATGAACACTGAAGCTTTCTTT,CASSSGQPMNTEAFF
once,TRBD1,TRBV6-5,TRBJ1-1,TGTGCCAGCAGTCGCGGACAGGGTATCACTGAAGCTTTCTTT,CASSRGQGITEAFF